The clone carrying this TCR beta chain has only one observation. Via MiXCR, TCRdb re-called the 5' RACE reads, giving one row per CDR3 protein. The repertoire holds approximately 60,000 distinct CDR3 sequences, with about a fifth as singletons. The V gene's germline CDR1 is SNHLY and CDR2 FYNNEI. J was trimmed by 2 bases and V by 4 bases; bases with no gene match: 1. The CDR3 consists of 13 residues. The sorted Tregs were CD4+CD25+CD127-/low cells. This rearrangement joins TRBV2 to TRBJ1-2; 7 bases match TRBD1. Sequencing used tumor-infiltrating Tregs sorted from the breast tumor. This TCR derives from a female donor with breast cancer. The CDR3 DNA sequence: TGTGCCAGCAGTGGACAGGGCAACTATGGCTACACCTTC. It encodes CASSGQGNYGYTF.